Listed below are T cell receptor beta chains from one sample, sequenced in a study of vaccination and CD4 T cells after COVID-19. No antigen has been assigned to these receptors. TCRdb used MiXCR to reprocess the PCR reads, holding one entry per CDR3 protein. Of about 9,700 distinct CDR3 sequences listed, 40% to 60% were seen once; the top ten hold over 20%. Sequencing was done on a sample of CD4+ T cells from blood, cultured in vitro. All receptors derive from a human donor who had recovered from COVID-19. Both conserved end residues are part of each CDR3. The size field is filled for only some rows; it gives once, few, many or a size class.

V gene: TRBV27
J gene: TRBJ2-3
clone size: few
CDR3 protein: CASSFGGAADTQYF

V gene: TRBV10-3
J gene: TRBJ2-5
clone size: few
CDR3 protein: CAISDPAGAGLETQYF

V gene: TRBV30
J gene: TRBJ2-5
clone size: NA
CDR3 protein: CAWSVRRRQETQYF

V gene: TRBV12-3/TRBV12-4
J gene: TRBJ2-2
clone size: NA
CDR3 protein: CASRGAGTTGELFF

V gene: TRBV7-3
J gene: TRBJ1-6
clone size: few
CDR3 protein: CASSFTGDSPLHF

V gene: TRBV20-1
J gene: TRBJ2-5
clone size: NA
CDR3 protein: CSASRGLASEETQYF

V gene: TRBV28
J gene: TRBJ1-6
clone size: large
CDR3 protein: CASRGWGDNSPLHF

V gene: TRBV5-1
J gene: TRBJ1-5
clone size: NA
CDR3 protein: CASSPGEGDQPQHF

V gene: TRBV6-1
J gene: TRBJ1-1
clone size: few
CDR3 protein: CASSETWGGTEAFF

V gene: TRBV19
J gene: TRBJ1-1
clone size: NA
CDR3 protein: CASTVRQHTEAFF

V gene: TRBV9
J gene: TRBJ2-3
clone size: NA
CDR3 protein: CASSLGGSTQYF

V gene: TRBV19
J gene: TRBJ2-2
clone size: medium-sized
CDR3 protein: CASSIGGGAHTGELFF

V gene: TRBV5-6
J gene: TRBJ1-2
clone size: NA
CDR3 protein: CASSPTGYYGYTF

V gene: TRBV6-2/TRBV6-3
J gene: TRBJ2-1
clone size: once
CDR3 protein: CASRTGTSSRNEQFF

V gene: TRBV11-3
J gene: TRBJ2-7
clone size: NA
CDR3 protein: CASSSKREDGEQYF